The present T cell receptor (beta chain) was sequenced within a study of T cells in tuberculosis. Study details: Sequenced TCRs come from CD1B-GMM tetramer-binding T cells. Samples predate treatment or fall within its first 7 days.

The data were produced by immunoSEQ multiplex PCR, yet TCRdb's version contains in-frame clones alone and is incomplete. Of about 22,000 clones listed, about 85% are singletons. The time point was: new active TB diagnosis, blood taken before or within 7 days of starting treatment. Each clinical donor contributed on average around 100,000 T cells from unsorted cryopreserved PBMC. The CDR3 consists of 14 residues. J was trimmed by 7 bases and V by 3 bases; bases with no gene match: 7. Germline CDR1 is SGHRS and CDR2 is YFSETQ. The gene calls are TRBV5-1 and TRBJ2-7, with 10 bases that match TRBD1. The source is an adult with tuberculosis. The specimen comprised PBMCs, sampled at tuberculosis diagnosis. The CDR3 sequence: CASSSDRGREEQYF. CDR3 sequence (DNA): TGCGCCAGCAGCTCCGACAGGGGGCGTGAAGAGCAGTACTTC.